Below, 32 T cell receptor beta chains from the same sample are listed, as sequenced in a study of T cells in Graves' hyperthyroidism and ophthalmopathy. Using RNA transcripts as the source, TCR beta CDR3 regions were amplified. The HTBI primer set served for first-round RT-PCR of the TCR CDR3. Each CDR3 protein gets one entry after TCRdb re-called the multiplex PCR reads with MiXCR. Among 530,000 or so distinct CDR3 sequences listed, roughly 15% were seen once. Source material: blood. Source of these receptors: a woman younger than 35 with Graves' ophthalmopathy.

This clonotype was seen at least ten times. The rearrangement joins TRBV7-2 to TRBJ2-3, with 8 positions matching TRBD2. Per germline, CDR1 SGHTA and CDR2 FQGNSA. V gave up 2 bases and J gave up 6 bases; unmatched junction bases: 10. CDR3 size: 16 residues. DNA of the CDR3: TGTGCCAGCAGCTTAAGGACGGGGGGGATTAGGGATACGCAGTATTTT. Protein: CASSLRTGGIRDTQYF.

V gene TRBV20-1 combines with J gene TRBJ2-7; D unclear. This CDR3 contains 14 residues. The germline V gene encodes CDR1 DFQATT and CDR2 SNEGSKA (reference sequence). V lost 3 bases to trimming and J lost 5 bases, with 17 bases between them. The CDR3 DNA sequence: TGCAGTGCTAGCCCCCCGGTTAGTGGCGACGAGCAGTACTTC. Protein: CSASPPVSGDEQYF.

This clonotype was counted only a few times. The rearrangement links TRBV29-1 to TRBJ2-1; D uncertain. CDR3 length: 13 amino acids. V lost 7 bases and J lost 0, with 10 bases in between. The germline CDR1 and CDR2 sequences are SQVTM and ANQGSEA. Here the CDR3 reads CSAARSSYNEQFF. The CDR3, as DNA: TGCAGCGCCGCTAGGAGCTCCTACAATGAGCAGTTCTTC.

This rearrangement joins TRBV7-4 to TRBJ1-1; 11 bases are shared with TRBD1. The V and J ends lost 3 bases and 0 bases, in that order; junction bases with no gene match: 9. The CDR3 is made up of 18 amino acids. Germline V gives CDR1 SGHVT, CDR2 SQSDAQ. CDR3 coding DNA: TGTGCCAGCAGCTTCAGGCCGGGACAGGGGGAAGTGAACACTGAAGCTTTCTTT. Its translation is CASSFRPGQGEVNTEAFF.

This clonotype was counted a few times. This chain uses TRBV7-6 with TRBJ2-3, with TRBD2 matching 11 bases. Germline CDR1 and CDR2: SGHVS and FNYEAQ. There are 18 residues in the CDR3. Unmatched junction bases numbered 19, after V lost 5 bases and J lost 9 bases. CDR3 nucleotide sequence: TGTGCCAGCAGCAACATTCGGCACCTAGCGGGGGGCCCCGAGACGCAGTATTTT. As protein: CASSNIRHLAGGPETQYF.

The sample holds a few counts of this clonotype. The CDR3 reads CATSRDRGMTEAFF. CDR3 DNA sequence: TGTGCCACCAGCAGAGATCGAGGGATGACTGAAGCTTTCTTT. The gene calls are TRBV15 and TRBJ1-1, with D unclear. CDR1 and CDR2 from the germline V gene are LNHNV and YYDKDF (reference sequence). This CDR3 comprises 14 residues. V lost 0 bases, J lost 5 bases, and 10 bases lay in between. Looking up the rest from reference TRBV15 and TRBJ1-1 gives the full variable domain: DAMVIQNPRYQVTQFGKPVTLSCSQTLNHNVMYWYQQKSSQAPKLLFHYYDKDFNNEADTPDNFQSRRPNTSFCFLDIRSPGLGDTAMYLCATSRDRGMTEAFFGQGTRLTVV.

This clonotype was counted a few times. CDR3 bases: TGTGCCAGCAGCCCCCTCACCGGGGTGGGGATCTATGGCTACACCTTC. Translation gives CASSPLTGVGIYGYTF. The V and J genes are TRBV7-6 and TRBJ1-2; the D is unclear. From germline, CDR1 is SGHVS and CDR2 FNYEAQ. Trimming stripped 5 bases from V and 4 bases from J, with 20 bases between. CDR3 length equals 16 residues.

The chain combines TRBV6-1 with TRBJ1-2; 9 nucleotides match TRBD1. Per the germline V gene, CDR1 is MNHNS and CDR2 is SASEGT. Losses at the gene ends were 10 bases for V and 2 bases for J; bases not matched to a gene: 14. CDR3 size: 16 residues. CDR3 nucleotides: TGTGCCACCCTACCTTACGGGACAGGGAAGAACTATGGCTACACCTTC. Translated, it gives CATLPYGTGKNYGYTF.

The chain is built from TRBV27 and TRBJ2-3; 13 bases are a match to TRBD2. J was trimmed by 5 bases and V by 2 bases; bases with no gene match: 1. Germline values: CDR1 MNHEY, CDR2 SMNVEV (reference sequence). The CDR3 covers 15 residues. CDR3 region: CASSLGTSGEDTQYF. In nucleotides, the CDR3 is TGTGCCAGCAGTTTAGGGACTAGCGGGGAAGATACGCAGTATTTT.

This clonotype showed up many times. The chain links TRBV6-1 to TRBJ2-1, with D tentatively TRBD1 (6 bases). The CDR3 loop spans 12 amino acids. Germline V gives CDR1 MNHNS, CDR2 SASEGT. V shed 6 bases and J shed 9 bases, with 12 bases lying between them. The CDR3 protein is CASRLRGGEQFF. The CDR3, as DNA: TGTGCCAGCAGGCTCAGGGGTGGTGAGCAGTTCTTC.

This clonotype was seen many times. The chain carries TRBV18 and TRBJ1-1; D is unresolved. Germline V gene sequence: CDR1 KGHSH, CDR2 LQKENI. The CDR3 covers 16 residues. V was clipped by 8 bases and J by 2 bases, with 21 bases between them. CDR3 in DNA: TGTGCCAGCGCCCAGGCACCGTCCGTCCTAAACACTGAAGCTTTCTTT. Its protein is CASAQAPSVLNTEAFF. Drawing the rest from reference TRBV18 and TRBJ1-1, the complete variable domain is NAGVMQNPRHLVRRRGQEARLRCSPMKGHSHVYWYRQLPEEGLKFMVYLQKENIIDESGMPKERFSAEFPKEGPSILRIQQVVRGDSAAYFCASAQAPSVLNTEAFFGQGTRLTVV.

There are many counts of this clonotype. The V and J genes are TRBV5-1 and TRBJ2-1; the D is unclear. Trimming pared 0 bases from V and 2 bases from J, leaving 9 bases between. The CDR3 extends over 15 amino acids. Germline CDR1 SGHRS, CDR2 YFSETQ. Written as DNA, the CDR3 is TGCGCCAGCAGCTTGGTCGACAAGGCCTACAATGAGCAGTTCTTC. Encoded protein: CASSLVDKAYNEQFF.

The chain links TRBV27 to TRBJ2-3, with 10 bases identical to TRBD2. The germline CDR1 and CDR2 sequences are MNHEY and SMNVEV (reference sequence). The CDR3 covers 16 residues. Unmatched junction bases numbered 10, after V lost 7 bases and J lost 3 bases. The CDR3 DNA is TGTGCCAGCACGGGACCTAGCGGGAGAGGGACAGATACGCAGTATTTT. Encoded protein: CASTGPSGRGTDTQYF.

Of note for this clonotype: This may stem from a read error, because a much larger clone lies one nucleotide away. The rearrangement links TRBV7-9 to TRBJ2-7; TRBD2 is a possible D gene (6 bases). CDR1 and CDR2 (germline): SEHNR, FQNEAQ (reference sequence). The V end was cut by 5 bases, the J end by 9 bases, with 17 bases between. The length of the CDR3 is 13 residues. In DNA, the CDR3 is TGTGCCAGCAGCAACCGTCTGGGAGGCAGGCAGTACTTC. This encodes CASSNRLGGRQYF.

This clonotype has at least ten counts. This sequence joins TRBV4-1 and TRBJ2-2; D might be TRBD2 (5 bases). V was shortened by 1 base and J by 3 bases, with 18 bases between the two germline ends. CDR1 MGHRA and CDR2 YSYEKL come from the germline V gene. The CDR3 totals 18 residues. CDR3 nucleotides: TGCGCCAGCAGCCAAGGGCGGGCACGGCGCGATTACACCGGGGAGCTGTTTTTT. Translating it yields CASSQGRARRDYTGELFF.

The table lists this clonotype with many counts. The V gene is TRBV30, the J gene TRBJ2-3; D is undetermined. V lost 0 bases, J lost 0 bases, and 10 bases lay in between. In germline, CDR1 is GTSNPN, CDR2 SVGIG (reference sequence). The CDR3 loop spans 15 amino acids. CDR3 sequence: CAWSVQTTSTDTQYF. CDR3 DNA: TGTGCCTGGAGTGTTCAGACAACTAGCACAGATACGCAGTATTTT.

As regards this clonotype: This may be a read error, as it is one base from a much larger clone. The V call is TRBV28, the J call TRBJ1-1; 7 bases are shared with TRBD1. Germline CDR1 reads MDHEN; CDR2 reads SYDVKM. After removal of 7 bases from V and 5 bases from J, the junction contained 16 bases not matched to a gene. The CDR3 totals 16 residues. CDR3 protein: CASTALGTAESTEAFF. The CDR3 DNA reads TGTGCCAGCACCGCCCTCGGGACAGCTGAAAGTACTGAAGCTTTCTTT.

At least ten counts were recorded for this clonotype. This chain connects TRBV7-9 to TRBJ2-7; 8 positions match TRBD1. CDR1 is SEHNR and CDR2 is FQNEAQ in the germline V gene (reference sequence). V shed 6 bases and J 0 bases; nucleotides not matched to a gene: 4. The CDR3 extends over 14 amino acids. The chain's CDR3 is CASSQGARSYEQYF. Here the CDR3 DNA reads TGTGCCAGCAGTCAGGGGGCGCGCTCCTACGAGCAGTACTTC.

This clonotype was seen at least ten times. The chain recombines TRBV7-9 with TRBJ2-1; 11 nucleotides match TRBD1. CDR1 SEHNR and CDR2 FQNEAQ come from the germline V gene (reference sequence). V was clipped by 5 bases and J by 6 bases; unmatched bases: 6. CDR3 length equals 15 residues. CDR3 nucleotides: TGTGCCAGCAGCCAAGGACAGGGGGCCTCCAATGAGCAGTTCTTC. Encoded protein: CASSQGQGASNEQFF.

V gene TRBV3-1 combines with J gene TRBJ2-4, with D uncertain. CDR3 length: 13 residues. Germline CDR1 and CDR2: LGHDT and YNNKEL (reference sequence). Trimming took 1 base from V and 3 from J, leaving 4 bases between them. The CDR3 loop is CASSQGSKNIQYF. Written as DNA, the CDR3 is TGTGCCAGCAGCCAAGGCAGCAAAAACATTCAGTACTTC.

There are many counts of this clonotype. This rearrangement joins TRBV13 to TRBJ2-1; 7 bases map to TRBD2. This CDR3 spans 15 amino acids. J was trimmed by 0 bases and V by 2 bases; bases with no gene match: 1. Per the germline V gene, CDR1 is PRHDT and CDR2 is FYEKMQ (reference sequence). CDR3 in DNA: TGTGCCAGCAGCTTACGGGGGGTCTCCTACAATGAGCAGTTCTTC. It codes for CASSLRGVSYNEQFF.

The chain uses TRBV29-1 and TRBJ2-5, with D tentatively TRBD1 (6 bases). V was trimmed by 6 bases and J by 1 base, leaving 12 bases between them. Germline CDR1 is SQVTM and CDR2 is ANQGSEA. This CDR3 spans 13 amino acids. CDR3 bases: TGCAGCGTCGCGACGGACAGCCAAGAGACCCAGTACTTC. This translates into CSVATDSQETQYF.

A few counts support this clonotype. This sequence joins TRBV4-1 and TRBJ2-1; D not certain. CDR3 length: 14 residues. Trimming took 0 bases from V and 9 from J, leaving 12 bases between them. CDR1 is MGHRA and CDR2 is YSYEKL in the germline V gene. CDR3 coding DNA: TGCGCCAGCAGCCAAGAAGTGAAGCTAAGTGAGCAGTTCTTC. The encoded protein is CASSQEVKLSEQFF.

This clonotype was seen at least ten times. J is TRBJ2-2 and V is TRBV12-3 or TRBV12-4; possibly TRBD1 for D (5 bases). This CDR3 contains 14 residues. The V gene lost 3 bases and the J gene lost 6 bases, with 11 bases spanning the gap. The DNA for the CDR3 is TGTGCCAGCAGTTTGGGGCAGTTTGCCGGGGAGCTGTTTTTT. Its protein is CASSLGQFAGELFF.

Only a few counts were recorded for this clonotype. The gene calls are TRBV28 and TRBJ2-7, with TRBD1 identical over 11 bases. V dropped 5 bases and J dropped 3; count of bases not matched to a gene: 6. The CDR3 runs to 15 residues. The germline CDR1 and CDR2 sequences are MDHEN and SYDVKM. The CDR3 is CASSEGGTGGYEQYF. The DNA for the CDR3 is TGTGCCAGCAGTGAGGGGGGGACAGGGGGCTACGAGCAGTACTTC.

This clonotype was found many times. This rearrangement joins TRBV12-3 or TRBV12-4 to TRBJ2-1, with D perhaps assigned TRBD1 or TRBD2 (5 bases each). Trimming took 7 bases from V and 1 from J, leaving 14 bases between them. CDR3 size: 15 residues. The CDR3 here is CASNWGSGSYNEQFF. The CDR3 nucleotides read TGTGCCAGCAATTGGGGGTCCGGGTCCTACAATGAGCAGTTCTTC.

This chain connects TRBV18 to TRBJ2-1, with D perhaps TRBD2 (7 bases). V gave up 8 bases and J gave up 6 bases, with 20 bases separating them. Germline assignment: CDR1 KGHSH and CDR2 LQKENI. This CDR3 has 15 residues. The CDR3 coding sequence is TGTGCCAGCCCACGATCGGGGGGCCCCAGCAATGAGCAGTTCTTC. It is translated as CASPRSGGPSNEQFF.

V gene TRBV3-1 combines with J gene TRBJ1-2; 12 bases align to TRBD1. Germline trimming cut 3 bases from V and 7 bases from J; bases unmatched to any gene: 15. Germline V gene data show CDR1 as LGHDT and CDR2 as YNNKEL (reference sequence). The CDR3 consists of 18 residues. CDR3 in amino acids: CASSHGWDRGQVFPGYTF. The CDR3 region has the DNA TGTGCCAGCAGCCATGGTTGGGACAGGGGGCAAGTATTCCCTGGCTACACCTTC.

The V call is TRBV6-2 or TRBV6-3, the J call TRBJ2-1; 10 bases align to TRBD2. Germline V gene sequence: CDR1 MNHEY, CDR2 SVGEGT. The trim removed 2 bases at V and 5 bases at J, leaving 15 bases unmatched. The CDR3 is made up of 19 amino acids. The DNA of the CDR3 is TGTGCCAGCAGTTACCCCAGCGGGAGGGCCATTGAGATCAACAATGAGCAGTTCTTC. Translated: CASSYPSGRAIEINNEQFF.

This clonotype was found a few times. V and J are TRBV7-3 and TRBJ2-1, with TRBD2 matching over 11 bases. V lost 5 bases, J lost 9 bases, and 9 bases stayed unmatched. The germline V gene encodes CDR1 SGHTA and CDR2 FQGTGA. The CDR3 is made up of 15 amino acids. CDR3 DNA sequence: TGTGCCAGCAGCCTTAGCGGGGGGGCTTTTACTGAGCAGTTCTTC. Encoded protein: CASSLSGGAFTEQFF.

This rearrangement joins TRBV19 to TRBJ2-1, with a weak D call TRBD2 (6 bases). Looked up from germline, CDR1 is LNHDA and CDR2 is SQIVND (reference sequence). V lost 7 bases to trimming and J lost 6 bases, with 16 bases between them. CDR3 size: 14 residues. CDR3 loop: CASTPGGNGNEQFF. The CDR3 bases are TGTGCCAGTACCCCGGGCGGGAATGGCAATGAGCAGTTCTTC.

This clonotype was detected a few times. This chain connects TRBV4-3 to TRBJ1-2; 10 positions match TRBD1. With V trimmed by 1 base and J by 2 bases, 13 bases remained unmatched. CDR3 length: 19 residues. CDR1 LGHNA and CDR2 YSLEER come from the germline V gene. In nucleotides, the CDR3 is TGCGCCAGCAGCCAAGCTGCCGGGACAGGGGACTTGACAAACTATGGCTACACCTTC. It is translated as CASSQAAGTGDLTNYGYTF.